One TCR beta chain is described in this entry. Its cognate antigen is unknown. Germline CDR1 reads LNHDA; CDR2 reads SQIVND (reference sequence). The CDR3 runs 14 residues. The V end was cut by 3 bases, the J end by 6 bases, with 13 bases between. The sample is drawn from a study of multiple sclerosis patients with progressive multifocal leukoencephalopathy. Study results and caveats: PML-onset expanded TRB clones were detectable before and during natalizumab therapy. TRBV and TRBJ usage showed no common pattern when PML developed. Findings may reflect JC virus infection or just general immunocompromise.

As to time point: approximately 11 months of natalizumab therapy. The survey-level immunoSEQ assay was used. Clones were sequenced by immunoSEQ multiplex PCR, and TCRdb holds only the in-frame ones, with some missing. The table has more than 20,000 clones, around 93% seen once. The J gene is TRBJ2-3, the V gene TRBV19; tentatively, D is TRBD2 (5 bases). The sequencing used PBMCs, collected from a patient treated with natalizumab. The sequence was collected from a man in his thirties or forties with multiple sclerosis. CDR3 DNA sequence: TGTGCCAGTAGTATTCAGCGGTTTTCCGATACGCAGTATTTT. This translates into CASSIQRFSDTQYF.